Shown below are 13 T cell receptor beta chains from a single sample sequenced in a study of T cell responses to AZD1222 COVID-19 vaccine (dated by TCRdb to the early 2020s). Libraries were constructed by the immunoSEQ multiplex PCR assay. The source is immuneACCESS, and TCRdb retained only in-frame sequences with V and J called. Part of the clones is not carried over; for the studies checked, unresolved V genes explain less than half of this, and the remainder is unexplained. The table for this sample lists about 30,000 clones; 70% to 90% of them were counted only once. Together, the top ten hold around 6.6% of the sample. This specimen's time point label, per the study, means: baseline before first vaccination. The sample in question was peripheral blood, obtained on day 0 of AZD1222 vaccination. The receptors were gathered from an adult in good health.

The chain recombines TRBV5-1 with TRBJ2-5; tentative D call: TRBD2 (6 bases). Trimming took off 5 bases at V and 2 bases at J, with 13 bases between the two ends. This CDR3 is built from 14 residues. Germline values: CDR1 SGHRS, CDR2 YFSETQ. The CDR3 sequence: CASSFGGKQETQYF. The CDR3 DNA sequence: TGCGCCAGCAGTTTCGGCGGGAAACAAGAGACCCAGTACTTC.

This clone turned up a few times. V gene TRBV18 combines with J gene TRBJ1-1; no firm D call. Germline V gene sequence: CDR1 KGHSH, CDR2 LQKENI. V dropped 3 bases and J dropped 5 bases, with 10 bases sitting between them. The CDR3 runs to 13 residues. This CDR3 is CASSPRADTEAFF. Written as DNA, the CDR3 is TGTGCCAGCTCACCTCGGGCAGATACTGAAGCTTTCTTT.

This rearrangement joins TRBV21-1 to TRBJ2-7; the D call of TRBD2 is as the table states it, not checked on the DNA. TRBV21-1 is described as a pseudogene. This CDR3 is 16 amino acids long. In DNA, the CDR3 is TGTGCCAGCAGTTCACCGACTATGGGATTAGCCTACGAGCAGTACTTC. Translation gives CASSSPTMGLAYEQYF.

This chain connects TRBV28 to TRBJ2-7; D may be TRBD2 (5 bases). The CDR3 contains 16 residues. Trimming took off 7 bases at V and 0 bases at J, with 19 bases between the two ends. Germline-derived CDR1 and CDR2 are MDHEN and SYDVKM. This chain's CDR3 is CASNLAGMRSSYEQYF. The CDR3, as DNA: TGTGCCAGCAATCTTGCCGGGATGAGGAGCTCCTACGAGCAGTACTTC.

With regard to this clone: Other DNA sequences in the sample encode the same CDR3. This chain joins TRBV5-4 and TRBJ2-7; 9 bases fit TRBD1. This CDR3 region has 15 residues. CDR1 is SGHNT and CDR2 is YYREEE in the germline V gene (reference sequence). V dropped 0 bases and J dropped 3; count of bases not matched to a gene: 4. CDR3: CASSLVGTGIYEQYF. CDR3 nucleotides: TGTGCCAGCAGCTTGGTTGGGACAGGGATCTACGAGCAGTACTTC.

The chain employs TRBV7-2 and TRBJ1-3; D is undetermined. V was pared by 1 base and J by 4 bases, with 14 bases between. The germline gives CDR1 SGHTA, CDR2 FQGNSA. CDR3 size: 16 residues. CDR3 sequence: CASSLESGWHGNTIYF. In nucleotides, the CDR3 is TGTGCCAGCAGCTTAGAATCAGGCTGGCACGGAAACACCATATATTTT.

The rearrangement joins TRBV19 to TRBJ1-1, with TRBD1 as a possible D gene (5 bases). CDR1 LNHDA and CDR2 SQIVND come from the germline V gene (reference sequence). The ends were cut back, 9 bases at V and 0 bases at J, with 11 bases in the middle. The CDR3 is made up of 13 amino acids. CDR3 sequence: CASTTEMNTEAFF. The CDR3, as DNA: TGTGCCAGCACGACAGAGATGAACACTGAAGCTTTCTTT. Looking up the rest from reference TRBV19 and TRBJ1-1 gives the full variable domain: DGGITQSPKYLFRKEGQNVTLSCEQNLNHDAMYWYRQDPGQGLRLIYYSQIVNDFQKGDIAEGYSVSREKKESFPLTVTSAQKNPTAFYLCASTTEMNTEAFFGQGTRLTVV.

In this sample, this clone turned up a few times. CDR3 amino acids: CASSRQFNTEAFF. CDR3 in DNA: TGTGCCAGCAGTCGACAATTTAACACTGAAGCTTTCTTT. This sequence joins TRBV6-5 and TRBJ1-1; D is unresolved. Per the germline V gene, CDR1 is MNHEY and CDR2 is SVGAGI. The CDR3 has 13 residues. V lost 5 bases to trimming and J lost 2 bases, with 9 bases between them.

J is TRBJ2-7 and V is TRBV7-2; 9 bases match TRBD2. Unmatched junction bases numbered 7, after V lost 6 bases and J lost 1 base. The germline CDR1 and CDR2 sequences are SGHTA and FQGNSA. The CDR3 covers 15 residues. The CDR3 loop reads CASSLSAGGSYEQYF. In nucleotides, the CDR3 is TGTGCCAGCAGTTTGTCAGCGGGAGGTTCCTACGAGCAGTACTTC.

The chain joins TRBV6-6 to TRBJ2-3; 16 nucleotides line up with TRBD2. The length of the CDR3 is 19 residues. After removal of 5 bases from V and 7 bases from J, the junction contained 15 bases not matched to a gene. The germline gives CDR1 MNHNY, CDR2 SVGAGI (reference sequence). CDR3 region: CASSHNVPGLAGGVNTQYF. The CDR3 DNA sequence: TGTGCCAGCAGTCACAACGTCCCGGGACTAGCGGGAGGGGTAAATACGCAGTATTTT.

The chain's CDR3 is CASTISASPYNEQFF. CDR3 in DNA: TGTGCCAGCACCATTAGCGCCTCGCCATACAATGAGCAGTTCTTC. The gene calls are TRBV6-5 and TRBJ2-1, with D possibly TRBD2 on 5 matching bases. CDR1 and CDR2 (germline): MNHEY, SVGAGI. V shed 7 bases and J shed 4 bases, with 17 bases lying between them. This CDR3 has 15 residues.

The V gene is TRBV7-9, the J gene TRBJ2-1; D remains unclear. The CDR3 extends over 15 amino acids. Germline V CDR1 and CDR2: SEHNR, FQNEAQ (reference sequence). V was trimmed by 7 bases and J by 10 bases, leaving 23 bases between them. CDR3 coding DNA: TGTGCCAGCATCTCCTCAGGCTTTACCGACGACGAGCAGTTCTTC. As protein: CASISSGFTDDEQFF.

The chain has TRBV18 and TRBJ2-1; 7 bases align to TRBD2. This CDR3 spans 16 amino acids. Germline values: CDR1 KGHSH, CDR2 LQKENI. V trimming: 0 bases; J trimming: 9 bases; junction bases outside the gene matches: 11. DNA for the CDR3: TGTGCCAGCTCACCACCGATAACAGGACTAGTAATTGAGCAGTTCTTC. Translating it yields CASSPPITGLVIEQFF.